The 24 T cell receptor beta chains below were found in one sample sequenced in a study of cytomegalovirus exposure and HLA in healthy donors. Both 60 Vbeta primers and 13 Jbeta primers went into the PCR. Libraries were prepared by immunoSEQ multiplex PCR; TCRdb keeps only in-frame clonotypes and omits some of them. The top ten hold roughly 1.4% of the sample, which has 150,000 to 200,000 clones, 75% to 85% seen once. Sequencing input: PBMCs. The receptors shown here come from a woman in her 30s in good health and CMV-seropositive.

The chain uses TRBV9 and TRBJ1-1; 7 bases agree with TRBD1. V lost 0 bases to trimming and J lost 0 bases; unmatched junction nucleotides: 8. Germline CDR1 is SGDLS and CDR2 is YYNGEE. This CDR3 is 17 amino acids long. The CDR3 reads CASSVVPGGKVNTEAFF. Here the CDR3 DNA reads TGTGCCAGCAGCGTAGTCCCAGGGGGGAAAGTGAACACTGAAGCTTTCTTT. Filled out from reference TRBV9 and TRBJ1-1, the complete variable domain reads DSGVTQTPKHLITATGQRVTLRCSPRSGDLSVYWYQQSLDQGLQFLIQYYNGEERAKGNILERFSAQQFPDLHSELNLSSLELGDSALYFCASSVVPGGKVNTEAFFGQGTRLTVV.

The chain recombines TRBV11-2 with TRBJ2-5; D remains ambiguous. The CDR3 length is 15 residues. V lost 1 base and J 0 bases, leaving 9 bases between the germline ends. CDR1 is SGHAT and CDR2 is FQNNGV in the germline V gene. The CDR3 DNA reads TGTGCCAGCAGCTTAGGACAACTGTACCAAGAGACCCAGTACTTC. The encoded protein is CASSLGQLYQETQYF.

This clone was observed a handful of times. The chain uses TRBV19 and TRBJ1-4, with D unresolved. The V gene's germline CDR1 is LNHDA and CDR2 SQIVND (reference sequence). The CDR3 has 13 amino acids. V lost 4 bases to trimming and J lost 0 bases, with 3 bases between them. CDR3 DNA: TGTGCCAGTAGTACCGCAACTAATGAAAAACTGTTTTTT. It yields the protein CASSTATNEKLFF.

CDR3 in DNA: TGTGCCAGCAGCCCACAGGGCTCCTCCTACAATGAGCAGTTCTTC. The encoded protein is CASSPQGSSYNEQFF. J is TRBJ2-1 and V is TRBV6-5; TRBD1 might be the D (6 bases). Germline CDR1 reads MNHEY; CDR2 reads SVGAGI. This CDR3 region has 15 residues. With 6 bases removed from V and 0 bases from J, the gap between germline ends came to 12 bases.

The gene calls are TRBV7-2 and TRBJ2-5, with 8 bases aligning to TRBD1. V lost 8 bases to trimming and J lost 10 bases; unmatched junction nucleotides: 9. Germline CDR1 reads SGHTA; CDR2 reads FQGNSA. This CDR3 has 12 amino acids. CDR3 sequence reads: CASSGDRRDQYF. The CDR3 DNA is TGTGCCAGCTCTGGGGACAGGAGGGACCAGTACTTC. Variable domain in full (rest from reference TRBV7-2 and TRBJ2-5): GAGVSQSPSNKVTEKGKDVELRCDPISGHTALYWYRQSLGQGLEFLIYFQGNSAPDKSGLPSDRFSAERTGGSVSTLTIQRTQQEDSAVYLCASSGDRRDQYFGPGTRLLVL.

This chain connects TRBV5-1 to TRBJ2-7; D is possibly TRBD1 (6 bases). V dropped 2 bases and J dropped 2 bases, with 17 bases sitting between them. In germline, CDR1 is SGHRS, CDR2 YFSETQ. The CDR3 spans 16 residues. This chain's CDR3 is CASSFTGTGRTYEQYF. CDR3 bases: TGCGCCAGCAGCTTTACAGGAACAGGGCGTACCTACGAGCAGTACTTC.

The chain has TRBV11-2 and TRBJ1-3; tentatively, D is TRBD1 (5 bases). In germline, CDR1 is SGHAT, CDR2 FQNNGV. The CDR3 has 18 amino acids. The V end was cut by 1 base, the J end by 0 bases, with 16 bases between. CDR3 coding DNA: TGTGCCAGCAGCTTAGGCGGAAGCCTAGACAGCTCTGGAAACACCATATATTTT. Encoded protein: CASSLGGSLDSSGNTIYF.

With regard to this clone: The sample carries other DNA sequences with the same CDR3. The chain couples TRBV7-8 to TRBJ2-7, with 7 bases matching TRBD2. The CDR3 contains 14 residues. V lost 1 base, J lost 4 bases, and 4 bases stayed unmatched. CDR1 is SGHVS, CDR2 FQNEAQ, per germline. CDR3 nucleotides: TGTGCCAGCAGCTTAGGCGGGAGAACGTACGAGCAGTACTTC. Translated: CASSLGGRTYEQYF.

This clone came up once. This sequence joins TRBV7-2 and TRBJ1-1; TRBD1 matches at 7 bases. The CDR3 has 16 amino acids. The junction had 4 bases not matched to a gene; V was cut back by 0 bases and J by 0 bases. The germline gives CDR1 SGHTA, CDR2 FQGNSA. The CDR3 sequence: CASSLAGGPLNTEAFF. In nucleotides, the CDR3 is TGTGCCAGCAGCTTAGCAGGGGGCCCTTTGAACACTGAAGCTTTCTTT.

The genes are TRBV11-3 and TRBJ2-7, with TRBD1 matching 9 bases. The V gene end was trimmed by 5 bases and the J gene end by 3 bases; junction bases not matched to a gene: 11. Per the germline V gene, CDR1 is SGHNT and CDR2 is YENEEA. The CDR3 length is 16 residues. The DNA for the CDR3 is TGTGCCAGCAGCCCCGAGGGCGGACAGGGGATCTACGAGCAGTACTTC. It is translated as CASSPEGGQGIYEQYF.

The chain has TRBV6-6 and TRBJ1-2; D might be TRBD1 (5 bases). The ends were cut back, 2 bases at V and 7 bases at J, with 11 bases in the middle. The V gene's germline CDR1 is MNHNY and CDR2 SVGAGI (reference sequence). CDR3 length equals 13 residues. The CDR3 sequence is CASSYAQGFGYTF. The DNA for the CDR3 is TGTGCCAGCAGTTACGCCCAGGGTTTTGGCTACACCTTC.

The table lists this clone with a count of one. This sequence joins TRBV7-3 and TRBJ2-4; tentatively, D is TRBD2 (5 bases). V was clipped by 8 bases and J by 4 bases, with 15 bases between them. The CDR3 spans 14 residues. Per the germline V gene, CDR1 is SGHTA and CDR2 is FQGTGA. CDR3 in DNA: TGTGCCAGCCATCGAGAGGGAGAAAAAAACATTCAGTACTTC. Translating it yields CASHREGEKNIQYF.

The V call is TRBV7-6, the J call TRBJ1-5; no clear D gene. CDR3 length: 15 residues. V gave up 1 base and J gave up 2 bases, with 9 bases separating them. Germline CDR1 and CDR2: SGHVS and FNYEAQ. This CDR3 reads CASSLEGAGNQPQHF. DNA of the CDR3: TGTGCCAGCAGCTTAGAGGGAGCGGGCAATCAGCCCCAGCATTTT.

This chain connects TRBV5-1 to TRBJ2-6; 8 bases are shared with TRBD1. This CDR3 spans 16 amino acids. J gave up 0 bases and V 4 bases, and 3 bases lay outside the gene matches. The germline gives CDR1 SGHRS, CDR2 YFSETQ. CDR3: CASSQGALSGANVLTF. CDR3 sequence (DNA): TGCGCCAGCAGCCAGGGGGCCCTCTCTGGGGCCAACGTCCTGACTTTC.

This chain joins TRBV5-4 and TRBJ1-1; TRBD1 might be the D (5 bases). The length of the CDR3 is 16 residues. Per the germline V gene, CDR1 is SGHNT and CDR2 is YYREEE (reference sequence). Trimming took 4 bases from V and 4 from J, leaving 20 bases between them. DNA for the CDR3: TGTGCCAGCAGCCGGGGGTCCGAAGAGCGGAGCACTGAAGCTTTCTTT. It encodes CASSRGSEERSTEAFF.

V gene TRBV30 combines with J gene TRBJ2-3, with 14 nucleotides matching TRBD2. The CDR3 is made up of 16 amino acids. Germline CDR1 and CDR2: GTSNPN and SVGIG (reference sequence). Trimming took 2 bases from V and 5 from J; bases not matched to a gene: 6. This CDR3 is CAWSFGLAGGGDTQYF. CDR3 sequence (DNA): TGTGCCTGGAGTTTTGGACTAGCGGGAGGAGGAGATACGCAGTATTTT.

This chain uses TRBV28 with TRBJ1-5, with TRBD1 identical over 10 bases. The CDR3 covers 17 residues. V shed 3 bases, J shed 3 bases, and the junction held 8 bases outside the gene matches. In germline, CDR1 is MDHEN, CDR2 SYDVKM. The CDR3 DNA reads TGTGCCAGCAGTTTTCTCGGACAGGGGGTAAACAATCAGCCCCAGCATTTT. Its protein product is CASSFLGQGVNNQPQHF.

The chain links TRBV28 to TRBJ1-5; D uncertain. CDR3 length equals 14 residues. V lost 5 bases and J 2 bases, leaving 10 bases between the germline ends. CDR1 is MDHEN, CDR2 SYDVKM, per germline. Here the CDR3 DNA reads TGTGCCAGCAGTCTAGAACGGGGCAATCAGCCCCAGCATTTT. Its protein is CASSLERGNQPQHF.

This clone came up once. The chain uses TRBV7-9 and TRBJ2-1; 8 bases agree with TRBD1. This CDR3 has 13 amino acids. Losses at the gene ends were 2 bases for V and 8 bases for J; bases not matched to a gene: 2. Germline V lookup: CDR1 SEHNR, CDR2 FQNEAQ (reference sequence). CDR3 region: CASSLYRGYEQFF. The CDR3 DNA is TGTGCCAGCAGCTTATACAGGGGGTATGAGCAGTTCTTC.

This chain joins TRBV7-2 and TRBJ2-7; TRBD2 aligns across 7 bases. CDR1 is SGHTA and CDR2 is FQGNSA in the germline V gene. This CDR3 region has 15 residues. V shed 1 base, J shed 1 base, and the junction held 4 bases outside the gene matches. The chain's CDR3 is CASSLGTSESYEQYF. The CDR3 DNA is TGTGCCAGCAGCTTAGGGACTAGTGAATCCTACGAGCAGTACTTC.

V gene TRBV6-5 combines with J gene TRBJ1-2; D uncertain. V was pared by 2 bases and J by 8 bases, with 12 bases between. Germline V gene lookup returns CDR1 MNHEY and CDR2 SVGAGI. This CDR3 comprises 13 residues. The CDR3 region has the DNA TGTGCCAGCAGTTACCGGGGATTTGTGGGCTACACCTTC. Translation: CASSYRGFVGYTF.

This clone was observed a single time. The chain combines TRBV5-6 with TRBJ1-4; D is uncertain. The CDR3 consists of 11 residues. V lost 2 bases and J lost 8, with 4 bases in between. The germline CDR1 and CDR2 sequences are SGHDT and YYEEEE. For the CDR3, the DNA is TGTGCCAGCAGCTTTGGCGAAAAACTGTTTTTT. It encodes CASSFGEKLFF.

The V call is TRBV5-1, the J call TRBJ2-7, with 10 bases lining up with TRBD2. V dropped 7 bases and J dropped 3; count of bases not matched to a gene: 7. The CDR3 extends over 14 amino acids. Germline values: CDR1 SGHRS, CDR2 YFSETQ. CDR3 coding DNA: TGCGCCAGCTCGAAGGGACTAGCGAGCTACGAGCAGTACTTC. Amino acid sequence: CASSKGLASYEQYF.

V and J are TRBV5-1 and TRBJ2-2; D is perhaps TRBD1 (6 bases). The V end was cut by 4 bases, the J end by 3 bases, with 16 bases between. The CDR3 runs 16 residues. Germline CDR1 SGHRS, CDR2 YFSETQ. This CDR3 reads CASSARTARDTGELFF. Here the CDR3 DNA reads TGCGCCAGCAGCGCCCGGACAGCTCGAGACACCGGGGAGCTGTTTTTT. Full variable domain (missing parts from reference TRBV5-1 and TRBJ2-2): KAGVTQTPRYLIKTRGQQVTLSCSPISGHRSVSWYQQTPGQGLQFLFEYFSETQRNKGNFPGRFSGRQFSNSRSEMNVSTLELGDSALYLCASSARTARDTGELFFGEGSRLTVL.